The TCR beta chain under discussion was sequenced for a study of OX40 agonist ivuxolimab in advanced cancers. Study-wide background: The study enrolled dose-escalation patients with hepatocellular carcinoma, melanoma, renal cell or head and neck cancer.

Only in-frame clones appear in the TCRdb table, and some are missing; sequencing was by immunoSEQ multiplex PCR. Among tens of thousands of clones listed, more than 75% were seen once. V trimming: 3 bases; J trimming: 3 bases; junction bases outside the gene matches: 8. CDR1 is SQVTM and CDR2 is ANQGSEA in the germline V gene. The CDR3 length is 16 residues. The chain links TRBV29-1 to TRBJ2-1; TRBD2 matches 10 bases. The sequence was obtained from an adult with an advanced solid tumor such as melanoma, head and neck, liver or kidney cancer. Sample: CD4+ or CD8+ T cells sorted from blood, taken in a trial of the OX40 agonist ivuxolimab. The chain's CDR3 is CSVEWLAGDRYNEQFF. CDR3 nucleotides: TGCAGCGTTGAGTGGCTAGCGGGGGATCGCTACAATGAGCAGTTCTTC.